The 27 T cell receptor beta chains below all came from one sample that was sequenced in a study of T cell changes during pregnancy in multiple sclerosis. Assay: immunoSEQ multiplex PCR; the TCRdb copy retains only in-frame clones and omits some. The sample includes 58,000 or so clones, around 89% of them seen just once. The source was peripheral blood, collected after pregnancy. Receptor source: a female donor with multiple sclerosis, enrolled in a pregnancy study.

This chain links TRBV6-5 with TRBJ2-7; 10 bases are a match to TRBD1. CDR1 is MNHEY, CDR2 SVGAGI, per germline. V lost 6 bases and J lost 2; bases outside the gene matches: 7. This CDR3 comprises 15 residues. The CDR3 sequence is CASSRPGQGTYEQYF. CDR3 nucleotide sequence: TGTGCCAGCAGCCGCCCGGGACAGGGGACCTACGAGCAGTACTTC.

The chain uses TRBV6-1 and TRBJ1-5; no clear D gene. The germline V gene encodes CDR1 MNHNS and CDR2 SASEGT. The CDR3 totals 17 residues. V was trimmed by 0 bases and J by 0 bases, leaving 12 bases between them. CDR3 residues: CASSEAGGLYSNQPQHF. The CDR3 region has the DNA TGTGCCAGCAGTGAAGCGGGCGGACTTTATAGCAATCAGCCCCAGCATTTT.

The chain recombines TRBV6-5 with TRBJ2-1; D unclear. This CDR3 has 15 residues. The germline CDR1 and CDR2 sequences are MNHEY and SVGAGI. V lost 6 bases and J lost 0, with 12 bases in between. CDR3 DNA sequence: TGTGCCAGCAGAGCGCGCTTGAGCTCCTACAATGAGCAGTTCTTC. Protein product: CASRARLSSYNEQFF.

This chain links TRBV7-8 with TRBJ2-1; the match to TRBD1 covers 8 bases. V was pared by 5 bases and J by 9 bases, with 6 bases of the junction left unmatched. CDR3 size: 13 residues. Germline loops: CDR1 SGHVS, CDR2 FQNEAQ. The CDR3 bases are TGTGCCAGCAGCCGGCCGGGACAGGCTGAGCAGTTCTTC. Translated: CASSRPGQAEQFF.

CDR3 in DNA: TGTGCCAGCAGTTTCAGGTCTGGCTTTGCGGATACGCAGTATTTT. Translation gives CASSFRSGFADTQYF. The chain employs TRBV27 and TRBJ2-3, with D uncertain. CDR1 MNHEY and CDR2 SMNVEV come from the germline V gene (reference sequence). The CDR3 covers 15 residues. Between the trimmed V and J ends, which lost 3 bases and 6 bases, there was a span of 16 bases.

This sequence joins TRBV28 and TRBJ1-1; 9 nucleotides match TRBD1. V dropped 5 bases and J dropped 11; count of bases not matched to a gene: 9. This CDR3 has 13 residues. CDR1 is MDHEN and CDR2 is SYDVKM in the germline V gene. CDR3 residues: CASSPGTGPEAFF. In nucleotides, the CDR3 is TGTGCCAGCAGTCCCGGGACAGGGCCAGAGGCTTTCTTT. Full variable domain (missing parts from reference TRBV28 and TRBJ1-1): DVKVTQSSRYLVKRTGEKVFLECVQDMDHENMFWYRQDPGLGLRLIYFSYDVKMKEKGDIPEGYSVSREKKERFSLILESASTNQTSMYLCASSPGTGPEAFFGQGTRLTVV.

This chain links TRBV6-5 with TRBJ2-1; D not resolved. In germline, CDR1 is MNHEY, CDR2 SVGAGI. Trimming took off 8 bases at V and 4 bases at J, with 9 bases between the two ends. The CDR3 has 12 residues. In DNA form, the CDR3 reads TGTGCCAGCTTTAACAGTTACAATGAGCAGTTCTTC. Translation gives CASFNSYNEQFF.

The genes are TRBV9 and TRBJ2-2, with 10 bases matching TRBD1. Germline loops: CDR1 SGDLS, CDR2 YYNGEE. V trimming: 2 bases; J trimming: 5 bases; junction bases outside the gene matches: 3. This CDR3 contains 15 residues. The CDR3 spells CASSVRTGGTGELFF. In DNA, the CDR3 is TGTGCCAGCAGCGTCCGGACAGGGGGGACCGGGGAGCTGTTTTTT.

This chain links TRBV15 with TRBJ2-3; the D is unclear. The CDR3 contains 15 residues. Per germline, CDR1 LNHNV and CDR2 YYDKDF (reference sequence). Trimming took 0 bases from V and 3 from J, leaving 10 bases between them. CDR3 in amino acids: CATSRDGLVTDTQYF. CDR3 coding DNA: TGTGCCACCAGCAGAGATGGCTTGGTGACAGATACGCAGTATTTT.

CDR3 residues: CASSPRTSGGIPDTQYF. CDR3 DNA sequence: TGTGCCAGCTCACCACGGACTAGCGGGGGGATACCAGATACGCAGTATTTT. The V gene is TRBV18, the J gene TRBJ2-3; 14 nucleotides align to TRBD2. Germline lookup yields CDR1 KGHSH and CDR2 LQKENI. V lost 1 base, J lost 4 bases, and 4 bases stayed unmatched. The CDR3 totals 17 residues.

V gene TRBV4-3 combines with J gene TRBJ1-1; D is unclear. Germline V gene lookup returns CDR1 LGHNA and CDR2 YSLEER. This CDR3 has 15 residues. V lost 4 bases and J 6 bases, leaving 18 bases between the germline ends. CDR3 sequence: CASSLGTTHEAEAFF. The CDR3 DNA reads TGCGCCAGCAGCCTCGGTACTACTCACGAGGCTGAAGCTTTCTTT.

To note about this clone: The sample has other DNA sequences that encode this CDR3 too. CDR3 DNA sequence: TGTGCCAGCAGCTTCGACGGTGAGGGTGAGGCTTTCTTT. As protein: CASSFDGEGEAFF. The J gene is TRBJ1-1, the V gene TRBV5-4, with D unresolved. Per germline, CDR1 SGHNT and CDR2 YYREEE (reference sequence). There are 13 residues in the CDR3. V was pared by 2 bases and J by 11 bases, with 16 bases between.

The V call is TRBV27, the J call TRBJ1-2; D is possibly TRBD1 (6 bases). Germline V lookup: CDR1 MNHEY, CDR2 SMNVEV (reference sequence). CDR3 size: 15 residues. V was cut by 5 bases and J by 4 bases, with 17 bases left in between. The CDR3 nucleotides are TGTGCCAGCAGTACCCAACAGGGACCCCTCTATGGCTACACCTTC. It is translated as CASSTQQGPLYGYTF.

The chain joins TRBV4-1 to TRBJ2-5; 14 positions match TRBD2. Germline V gives CDR1 MGHRA, CDR2 YSYEKL. The CDR3 is made up of 16 amino acids. The V gene end was trimmed by 5 bases and the J gene end by 5 bases; junction bases not matched to a gene: 7. CDR3 sequence (DNA): TGCGCCAGCAGCGGGGGACTAGCGGGGGCTCGGGAGACCCAGTACTTC. As protein: CASSGGLAGARETQYF.

The V gene is TRBV2, the J gene TRBJ1-3; a possible D gene is TRBD1 (6 bases). V lost 5 bases, J lost 1 base, and 9 bases lay in between. The CDR3 extends over 14 amino acids. Germline V gives CDR1 SNHLY, CDR2 FYNNEI. CDR3 protein: CASSTGWSGNTIYF. Here the CDR3 DNA reads TGTGCCAGCAGTACAGGGTGGTCTGGAAACACCATATATTTT.

The chain recombines TRBV9 with TRBJ1-3; D perhaps matches TRBD1 (6 bases). The CDR3 has 15 residues. CDR1 is SGDLS and CDR2 is YYNGEE in the germline V gene. Trimming shortened V by 4 bases and J by 4 bases, and 15 bases separated the two germline ends. The CDR3 protein is CASSPQSGTGNTIYF. In nucleotides, the CDR3 is TGTGCCAGCAGCCCACAATCCGGGACAGGAAACACCATATATTTT.

In DNA form, the CDR3 reads TGTGCCAGTAGCCCCTTCTCTGGGGCCAACGTCCTGACTTTC. Its translation is CASSPFSGANVLTF. This chain uses TRBV19 with TRBJ2-6; D is ambiguous. The germline V gene has CDR1 LNHDA and CDR2 SQIVND (reference sequence). This CDR3 spans 14 amino acids. The V end lost 6 bases, the J end lost 0 bases, and 6 bases lay between the germline ends.

The rearrangement joins TRBV25-1 to TRBJ2-5, with TRBD1 matching over 8 bases. This CDR3 has 15 residues. Trimming at V came to 5 bases and at J to 4 bases, leaving 9 bases not matched to a gene. CDR1 and CDR2 from the germline V gene are MGHDK and SYGVNS. The CDR3, as DNA: TGTGCCAGCAGTACCGGGACAGGCGCCCGAGAGACCCAGTACTTC. Protein sequence: CASSTGTGARETQYF.

This sequence joins TRBV19 and TRBJ2-1, with D possibly being TRBD1 (6 bases). Per the germline V gene, CDR1 is LNHDA and CDR2 is SQIVND (reference sequence). The CDR3 has 16 residues. Trimming took off 5 bases at V and 3 bases at J, with 17 bases between the two ends. The CDR3 region is CASSGGQWAYYNEQFF. In DNA form, the CDR3 reads TGTGCCAGTAGTGGTGGACAGTGGGCTTACTACAATGAGCAGTTCTTC.

The chain couples TRBV6-6 to TRBJ1-1; D unresolved. The CDR3 contains 13 residues. Trimming stripped 4 bases from V and 4 bases from J, with 10 bases between. The germline V gene has CDR1 MNHNY and CDR2 SVGAGI (reference sequence). The CDR3 reads CASSWAAATEAFF. In DNA form, the CDR3 reads TGTGCCAGCAGTTGGGCAGCCGCCACTGAAGCTTTCTTT.

The table lists this clone with a few counts. V gene TRBV7-9 combines with J gene TRBJ1-2, with D unresolved. The CDR3 has 10 amino acids. The V gene lost 8 bases and the J gene lost 8 bases, with 9 bases spanning the gap. CDR1 SEHNR and CDR2 FQNEAQ come from the germline V gene (reference sequence). The CDR3 here is CASEPSGYTF. The CDR3 DNA is TGTGCCAGCGAACCGAGCGGCTACACCTTC.

The chain recombines TRBV4-3 with TRBJ2-1, with 9 bases identical to TRBD1. This CDR3 region has 15 residues. Germline lookup yields CDR1 LGHNA and CDR2 YSLEER. V was clipped by 5 bases and J by 7 bases; unmatched bases: 9. Here the CDR3 reads CASSETLTGGNEQFF. CDR3 coding DNA: TGCGCCAGCAGCGAAACATTGACAGGGGGAAATGAGCAGTTCTTC.

The rearrangement links TRBV5-4 to TRBJ1-1, with 10 positions matching TRBD1. The V and J ends lost 0 bases and 3 bases, in that order; junction bases with no gene match: 2. Germline CDR1 is SGHNT and CDR2 is YYREEE (reference sequence). The CDR3 runs 15 residues. The CDR3 DNA reads as TGTGCCAGCAGCTTGGGGACAGGGGGTTACACTGAAGCTTTCTTT. Translation: CASSLGTGGYTEAFF.

The DNA of the CDR3 is TGTGCCACCAGCAGGGGGGCCGGGACCTACGAGCAGTACTTC. The encoded protein is CATSRGAGTYEQYF. The V gene is TRBV15, the J gene TRBJ2-7; possibly TRBD1 for D (6 bases). Germline-derived CDR1 and CDR2 are LNHNV and YYDKDF (reference sequence). CDR3 length equals 14 residues. The ends were cut back, 3 bases at V and 2 bases at J, with 11 bases in the middle.

This clone has a handful of counts. The J gene is TRBJ1-5, the V gene TRBV19; weak D call: TRBD1 (5 bases). This CDR3 comprises 12 residues. Germline CDR1 and CDR2: LNHDA and SQIVND (reference sequence). The ends were cut back, 4 bases at V and 5 bases at J, with 6 bases in the middle. CDR3 residues: CASSRGYQPQHF. In DNA form, the CDR3 reads TGTGCCAGTAGTAGGGGCTATCAGCCCCAGCATTTT.

The chain combines TRBV7-3 with TRBJ1-5; D remains ambiguous. From germline, CDR1 is SGHTA and CDR2 FQGTGA. CDR3 length: 13 residues. V gave up 0 bases and J gave up 7 bases, with 7 bases separating them. CDR3 bases: TGTGCCAGCAGCTTAACCCCGGAGCAGCCCCAGCATTTT. Encoded protein: CASSLTPEQPQHF.

The V and J genes are TRBV7-9 and TRBJ2-1; 11 bases align to TRBD2. The CDR3 covers 17 residues. V lost 6 bases, J lost 4 bases, and 11 bases stayed unmatched. Per germline, CDR1 SEHNR and CDR2 FQNEAQ (reference sequence). CDR3 protein: CASSPSSGGKIYNEQFF. The CDR3 bases are TGTGCCAGCAGTCCCTCTAGCGGGGGGAAGATTTACAATGAGCAGTTCTTC.